The 10 T cell receptor beta chains below all came from one sample that was sequenced in a study of T cells in Graves' hyperthyroidism and ophthalmopathy. RNA transcripts served as the template for amplifying TCR beta CDR3 regions. When the TCR CDR3 underwent first-round RT-PCR, the HTBI primer set was used. TCRdb reanalysed the multiplex PCR reads using MiXCR and keeps one entry per CDR3 protein. Of under 400,000 distinct CDR3 sequences in the sample, around 17% were seen once. Input material: blood. The receptor source for this set is a man aged 30-40 years with Graves' hyperthyroidism.

This clonotype was recorded many times. The chain joins TRBV18 to TRBJ1-1, with D unclear. CDR3 length: 13 residues. The germline gives CDR1 KGHSH, CDR2 LQKENI. Deletions cut 2 bases from V and 7 bases from J, with 11 bases between. The CDR3 DNA reads TGTGCCAGCTCACCAACGAGTCAGATTGAAGCTTTCTTT. Translated: CASSPTSQIEAFF. Combining the CDR3 with reference TRBV18 and TRBJ1-1 gives the whole variable domain NAGVMQNPRHLVRRRGQEARLRCSPMKGHSHVYWYRQLPEEGLKFMVYLQKENIIDESGMPKERFSAEFPKEGPSILRIQQVVRGDSAAYFCASSPTSQIEAFFGQGTRLTVV.

This clonotype has just a few counts. The gene calls are TRBV14 and TRBJ2-4; 7 bases fit TRBD1. J lost 2 bases, V lost 4 bases, and 8 bases had no gene match. There are 16 residues in the CDR3. The germline CDR1 and CDR2 sequences are SGHDN and FVKESK. DNA of the CDR3: TGTGCCAGCAGCCCCTGGACAGGACCGACCAAAAACATTCAGTACTTC. Translating gives CASSPWTGPTKNIQYF. Together with reference TRBV14 and TRBJ2-4, the CDR3 gives the full variable domain: EAGVTQFPSHSVIEKGQTVTLRCDPISGHDNLYWYRRVMGKEIKFLLHFVKESKQDESGMPNNRFLAERTGGTYSTLKVQPAELEDSGVYFCASSPWTGPTKNIQYFGAGTRLSVL.

Ten or more counts support this clonotype. The gene calls are TRBV28 and TRBJ2-1, with 9 positions matching TRBD2. CDR1 and CDR2 from the germline V gene are MDHEN and SYDVKM. This CDR3 comprises 15 residues. Trimming took 8 bases from V and 9 from J; bases not matched to a gene: 14. Here the CDR3 DNA reads TGTGCCAGCGACGTCGCGGGAGGGCCTAGGGGTGAGCAGTTCTTC. This encodes CASDVAGGPRGEQFF.

The CDR3 loop reads CASSQGDSRTDTQYF. The CDR3 DNA reads TGTGCCAGCAGCCAAGGGGACTCCCGCACAGATACGCAGTATTTT. The V call is TRBV3-1, the J call TRBJ2-3; maybe TRBD2 (6 bases). The germline gives CDR1 LGHDT, CDR2 YNNKEL (reference sequence). The CDR3 is 15 amino acids. With 1 base removed from V and 1 base from J, the gap between germline ends came to 9 bases.

This clonotype was recorded at least ten times. The CDR3, as DNA: TGTGCCAGCAGCCGGAGCCGAAGCGGGAGGCCGGCGGAGACCCAGTACTTC. Encoded protein: CASSRSRSGRPAETQYF. The rearrangement links TRBV28 to TRBJ2-5; 9 bases match TRBD2. V dropped 6 bases and J dropped 5; count of bases not matched to a gene: 16. This CDR3 has 17 amino acids. Germline V gene sequence: CDR1 MDHEN, CDR2 SYDVKM. Combining the CDR3 with reference TRBV28 and TRBJ2-5 gives the whole variable domain DVKVTQSSRYLVKRTGEKVFLECVQDMDHENMFWYRQDPGLGLRLIYFSYDVKMKEKGDIPEGYSVSREKKERFSLILESASTNQTSMYLCASSRSRSGRPAETQYFGPGTRLLVL.

The genes are TRBV5-1 and TRBJ1-1; 7 positions agree with TRBD1. Germline loops: CDR1 SGHRS, CDR2 YFSETQ. The CDR3 has 16 amino acids. Losses at the gene ends were 2 bases for V and 1 base for J; bases not matched to a gene: 8. The CDR3 protein is CASSLSSTGTNTEAFF. For the CDR3, the DNA is TGCGCCAGCAGCTTATCCTCGACAGGGACGAACACTGAAGCTTTCTTT.

The sample holds a few counts of this clonotype. This chain links TRBV5-1 with TRBJ2-7; TRBD1 aligns across 7 bases. CDR1 is SGHRS and CDR2 is YFSETQ in the germline V gene. There are 16 residues in the CDR3. V shed 0 bases and J 0 bases; nucleotides not matched to a gene: 6. The DNA of the CDR3 is TGCGCCAGCAGCTTGGTCGTGACAGGGCGCTCCTACGAGCAGTACTTC. It encodes CASSLVVTGRSYEQYF.

This chain connects TRBV19 to TRBJ2-2, with 10 bases identical to TRBD2. This CDR3 spans 18 amino acids. The V gene end was trimmed by 6 bases and the J gene end by 3 bases; junction bases not matched to a gene: 13. Germline loops: CDR1 LNHDA, CDR2 SQIVND (reference sequence). The CDR3 reads CASSSSGGSGTYTGELFF. The CDR3 bases are TGTGCCAGTAGCTCTAGCGGGGGTAGCGGGACGTACACCGGGGAGCTGTTTTTT. The entire variable domain, with the rest obtained from reference TRBV19 and TRBJ2-2, is as follows: DGGITQSPKYLFRKEGQNVTLSCEQNLNHDAMYWYRQDPGQGLRLIYYSQIVNDFQKGDIAEGYSVSREKKESFPLTVTSAQKNPTAFYLCASSSSGGSGTYTGELFFGEGSRLTVL.

This CDR3 reads CATSRRDGGTDTQYF. CDR3 in DNA: TGTGCCACCAGCAGACGCGACGGGGGGACAGATACGCAGTATTTT. The gene calls are TRBV15 and TRBJ2-3; 7 bases fit TRBD2. The germline V gene encodes CDR1 LNHNV and CDR2 YYDKDF (reference sequence). This CDR3 spans 15 amino acids. Germline trimming cut 2 bases from V and 3 bases from J; bases unmatched to any gene: 5.

J is TRBJ1-6 and V is TRBV20-1; TRBD1 matches at 8 bases. CDR3 length: 15 amino acids. Losses at the gene ends were 3 bases for V and 9 bases for J; bases not matched to a gene: 10. Germline CDR1 is DFQATT and CDR2 is SNEGSKA (reference sequence). CDR3 residues: CSAREIQGGSSPLHF. As DNA, the CDR3 is TGCAGTGCTAGGGAAATACAGGGGGGGTCTTCACCCCTCCACTTT.